This TCR beta chain was sequenced during a study of OX40 agonist ivuxolimab in advanced cancers. Across the whole study: Of the participants, more than 35% had some prior anti-PD-1, anti-PD-L1 or anti-CTLA-4 therapy, which was allowed. Whole-study results and caveats: Averaging showed that CD8+ T cells had more expanded clones than CD4+ did. Patients who responded partially at 0.1-3.0 mg/kg showed clonal expansion ranking among the lowest.

Comment on this clone: Its matching antigen is unknown.

This table comes from immunoSEQ multiplex PCR, and its TCRdb copy is limited to in-frame clones, with some not included. Seen here are approximately 47,000 clones, approximately 78% observed once, and the top ten hold about 7.7%. V lost 6 bases and J lost 4, with 19 bases in between. The germline V gene encodes CDR1 LNHDA and CDR2 SQIVND (reference sequence). The CDR3 contains 16 residues. The sequence was obtained from an adult with an advanced solid tumor such as melanoma, head and neck, liver or kidney cancer. The rearrangement uses TRBV19 and TRBJ1-3; maybe TRBD1 (6 bases). Sequenced material: CD4+ or CD8+ T cells sorted from blood, taken in a trial of the OX40 agonist ivuxolimab. This CDR3 reads CASSQLAGAGGNTIYF. The CDR3 nucleotides are TGTGCCAGTAGCCAGTTGGCAGGGGCGGGCGGAAACACCATATATTTT.